Listed below are T cell receptor beta chains from one sample, sequenced in a study of CD8 T cells in ankylosing spondylitis. Each CDR3 protein gets one entry after TCRdb re-called the 5' RACE reads with MiXCR. The profile shows 240,000 or so distinct CDR3 sequences, over 8.5% of them singletons. Sequencing was carried out using blood, either unsorted or a sorted T cell fraction (not recorded which). The receptors stem from a male donor with ankylosing spondylitis or in good health (not recorded which). Each CDR3 is given with its conserved first and last residue. The order of the fields is clone size, D gene, J gene, V gene, CDR3 protein, CDR3 DNA. A D gene is named only where the DNA matches it firmly. Size is omitted from some rows. Given values are once, few, many or a class for expanded clones.

clone size: NA; D gene: TRBD2; J gene: TRBJ2-2; V gene: TRBV7-8; CDR3 protein: CASSSKRESTGELFF; CDR3 DNA: TGTGCCAGCAGCTCAAAGCGGGAATCCACCGGGGAGCTGTTTTTT
clone size: few; D gene: NA; J gene: TRBJ2-1; V gene: TRBV30; CDR3 protein: CAWRDYYNEQFF; CDR3 DNA: TGTGCCTGGAGGGACTATTACAATGAGCAGTTCTTC
clone size: many; D gene: NA; J gene: TRBJ2-2; V gene: TRBV10-3; CDR3 protein: CAISESGTHGELFF; CDR3 DNA: TGTGCCATCAGTGAGTCTGGGACCCACGGGGAGCTGTTTTTT
clone size: many; D gene: NA; J gene: TRBJ2-1; V gene: TRBV4-1; CDR3 protein: CASSQGYERSGQFF; CDR3 DNA: TGCGCCAGCAGCCAAGGGTACGAAAGATCTGGGCAGTTCTTC
clone size: many; D gene: NA; J gene: TRBJ2-5; V gene: TRBV20-1; CDR3 protein: CSARMSFQETQYF; CDR3 DNA: TGCAGTGCTAGAATGAGCTTCCAAGAGACCCAGTACTTC
clone size: many; D gene: NA; J gene: TRBJ2-1; V gene: TRBV16; CDR3 protein: CASSHGPIREVRSYNEQFF; CDR3 DNA: TGTGCCAGCAGCCACGGCCCCATCAGGGAGGTTAGGTCCTACAATGAGCAGTTCTTC
clone size: many; D gene: NA; J gene: TRBJ1-5; V gene: TRBV19; CDR3 protein: CASTPQGRRGQPQHF; CDR3 DNA: TGTGCCAGTACCCCCCAGGGGCGGAGGGGTCAGCCCCAGCATTTT
clone size: few; D gene: TRBD2; J gene: TRBJ2-1; V gene: TRBV4-1; CDR3 protein: CASSPFWGGSPFF; CDR3 DNA: TGCGCCAGCAGCCCGTTCTGGGGCGGGAGTCCGTTCTTC
clone size: many; D gene: NA; J gene: TRBJ2-1; V gene: TRBV20-1; CDR3 protein: CSATRDFLINEQFF; CDR3 DNA: TGCAGTGCTACCCGGGACTTTCTCATCAATGAGCAGTTCTTC
clone size: many; D gene: TRBD1; J gene: TRBJ2-5; V gene: TRBV20-1; CDR3 protein: CSAQDRQETQYF; CDR3 DNA: TGCAGTGCCCAGGACAGGCAAGAGACCCAGTACTTC